The rows below give T cell receptor beta chains drawn from one sample of a study of T cells in Graves' hyperthyroidism and ophthalmopathy. TCRdb redid the calling of the multiplex PCR reads with MiXCR, one entry per CDR3 protein. The data contain around 350,000 distinct CDR3 sequences, about a sixth of them singletons. What was sequenced was blood. These receptors were obtained from a young woman with Graves' hyperthyroidism that later progressed to Graves' ophthalmopathy. CDR3s include the opening cysteine and the closing phenylalanine or tryptophan. The order of the fields is J gene, D gene, V gene, clone size, CDR3 DNA, CDR3 protein. The D gene is left open where the match is weak. Size is omitted from some rows. Given values are once, few, many or a class for expanded clones.

j_call: TRBJ2-3
d_call: -
v_call: TRBV7-9
clone_size: many
cdr3_nt: TGTGCCAGCAGCTTAGCTCCAGGAGGGGTCGGCACAGATACGCAGTATTTT
cdr3_aa: CASSLAPGGVGTDTQYF

j_call: TRBJ2-1
d_call: -
v_call: TRBV20-1
clone_size: many
cdr3_nt: TGCAGTGCTAGAGATCAGAAGGGCCAGCAGTTCTTC
cdr3_aa: CSARDQKGQQFF

j_call: TRBJ1-1
d_call: TRBD1
v_call: TRBV3-1
clone_size: many
cdr3_nt: TGTGCCAGCAGCCCCGGACAGGGGGTTAAGCACACTGAAGCTTTCTTT
cdr3_aa: CASSPGQGVKHTEAFF

j_call: TRBJ2-6
d_call: -
v_call: TRBV6-1
clone_size: -
cdr3_nt: TGTGCCAGCACCCCGGGTCTCTCTGGGGCCAACGTCCTGACTTTC
cdr3_aa: CASTPGLSGANVLTF

j_call: TRBJ2-5
d_call: -
v_call: TRBV15
clone_size: few
cdr3_nt: TGTGCCACCAGCAGAGATCTAGACTTCCAAGAGACCCAGTACTTC
cdr3_aa: CATSRDLDFQETQYF

j_call: TRBJ2-1
d_call: -
v_call: TRBV2
clone_size: many
cdr3_nt: TGTGCCAGCAGCCTAAGACAGTACAATGAGCAGTTCTTC
cdr3_aa: CASSLRQYNEQFF

j_call: TRBJ1-2
d_call: TRBD1
v_call: TRBV5-1
clone_size: many
cdr3_nt: TGCGCCAGCAGCCTTACAGGGGACGGTGGCTACACCTTC
cdr3_aa: CASSLTGDGGYTF

j_call: TRBJ2-1
d_call: TRBD1
v_call: TRBV25-1
clone_size: few
cdr3_nt: TGTGCCAGCAAGGAGACAGGGTACTACAATGAGCAGTTCTTC
cdr3_aa: CASKETGYYNEQFF

j_call: TRBJ2-7
d_call: -
v_call: TRBV6-6
clone_size: many
cdr3_nt: TGTGCCAGCAGTTACTCGAGTAGAGTGGACAGCCTGCAGTACGAGCAGTACTTC
cdr3_aa: CASSYSSRVDSLQYEQYF

j_call: TRBJ2-6
d_call: -
v_call: TRBV4-3
clone_size: -
cdr3_nt: TGCGCCAGCAGCCAAGATCCAGAGGGGACATCTGGGGCCAACGTCCTGACTTTC
cdr3_aa: CASSQDPEGTSGANVLTF

j_call: TRBJ2-7
d_call: TRBD1
v_call: TRBV5-6
clone_size: few
cdr3_nt: TGTGCCAGCAGCTTAGGGACAGCCCCTACCTACGAGCAGTACTTC
cdr3_aa: CASSLGTAPTYEQYF

j_call: TRBJ1-5
d_call: TRBD1
v_call: TRBV28
clone_size: -
cdr3_nt: TGTGCCAGCAGGTCCGGACAGGCCCAGCATTTT
cdr3_aa: CASRSGQAQHF

j_call: TRBJ1-1
d_call: -
v_call: TRBV28
clone_size: many
cdr3_nt: TGTGCCAGCAGTTTTCGGACTGAAGCTTTCTTT
cdr3_aa: CASSFRTEAFF

j_call: TRBJ1-2
d_call: TRBD1
v_call: TRBV28
clone_size: many
cdr3_nt: TGTGCCAGCAGTTTATCGGGACAGGGGGATGGCTACACCTTC
cdr3_aa: CASSLSGQGDGYTF

j_call: TRBJ2-5
d_call: TRBD2
v_call: TRBV7-9
clone_size: many
cdr3_nt: TGTGCCAGCAGCTTACCCAGAAGCGGGGAAGAGACCCAGTACTTC
cdr3_aa: CASSLPRSGEETQYF

j_call: TRBJ2-5
d_call: -
v_call: TRBV12-3/TRBV12-4
clone_size: many
cdr3_nt: TGTGCCAGCAGTTTTGGGGACCCGGAGACCCAGTACTTC
cdr3_aa: CASSFGDPETQYF

j_call: TRBJ1-5
d_call: -
v_call: TRBV7-8
clone_size: many
cdr3_nt: TGTGCCAGCAGCTTAGGTCTGGGGTCAGCTTGGGAGCCCCAGCATTTT
cdr3_aa: CASSLGLGSAWEPQHF

j_call: TRBJ2-1
d_call: -
v_call: TRBV15
clone_size: -
cdr3_nt: TGTGCCACCAGCAGAGAGGGGGGCAATGAGCAGTTCTTC
cdr3_aa: CATSREGGNEQFF

j_call: TRBJ1-1
d_call: TRBD1
v_call: TRBV5-4
clone_size: many
cdr3_nt: TGTGCCAGCAGCGTGCAGGGGGCGAACACTGAAGCTTTCTTT
cdr3_aa: CASSVQGANTEAFF

j_call: TRBJ2-7
d_call: -
v_call: TRBV11-2
clone_size: -
cdr3_nt: TGTGCCAGCAGCTTAGATCGAGGGGTAGGCTACGAGCAGTACTTC
cdr3_aa: CASSLDRGVGYEQYF

j_call: TRBJ2-7
d_call: TRBD2
v_call: TRBV20-1
clone_size: many
cdr3_nt: TGCAGTGCCACTGGGCTAGCGGGAGGGCCCGGGGTCGAGCAGTACTTC
cdr3_aa: CSATGLAGGPGVEQYF

j_call: TRBJ1-6
d_call: -
v_call: TRBV15
clone_size: few
cdr3_nt: TGTGCCACCAGTAAGACTGATGATTCACCCCTCCACTTT
cdr3_aa: CATSKTDDSPLHF

j_call: TRBJ2-1
d_call: -
v_call: TRBV14
clone_size: few
cdr3_nt: TGTGCCAGCAGCCCCGACAGGTTAGAGCAGTTCTTC
cdr3_aa: CASSPDRLEQFF

j_call: TRBJ1-6
d_call: TRBD1
v_call: TRBV19
clone_size: -
cdr3_nt: TGTGCCAGTAGTACGGGGACAGCTAATTCACCCCTCCACTTT
cdr3_aa: CASSTGTANSPLHF

j_call: TRBJ1-2
d_call: -
v_call: TRBV30
clone_size: many
cdr3_nt: TGTGCCTGGAGTGTTGAGTGGGGTGATTTGGGCTACACCTTC
cdr3_aa: CAWSVEWGDLGYTF

j_call: TRBJ2-3
d_call: TRBD2
v_call: TRBV5-5
clone_size: many
cdr3_nt: TGTGCCAGCAGCCCATCGGGAGGTAGCACAGATACGCAGTATTTT
cdr3_aa: CASSPSGGSTDTQYF

j_call: TRBJ2-5
d_call: TRBD1
v_call: TRBV28
clone_size: many
cdr3_nt: TGTGCCAGCAGAACACAGGGGGCGCAGACCCAGTACTTC
cdr3_aa: CASRTQGAQTQYF

j_call: TRBJ1-1
d_call: -
v_call: TRBV19
clone_size: -
cdr3_nt: TGTGCCAGTAGCACCGAGGGACGGGGGAACACTGAAGCTTTCTTT
cdr3_aa: CASSTEGRGNTEAFF

j_call: TRBJ1-6
d_call: TRBD1
v_call: TRBV27
clone_size: -
cdr3_nt: TGTGCCAGCAGTTTAGTGTTTCCAGGGGGAAATAATTCACCCCTCCACTTT
cdr3_aa: CASSLVFPGGNNSPLHF

j_call: TRBJ2-7
d_call: TRBD2
v_call: TRBV2
clone_size: many
cdr3_nt: TGTGCCAGCTCTGTTTTAGCGGGGGAGAGCGAGCAGTACTTC
cdr3_aa: CASSVLAGESEQYF

j_call: TRBJ2-7
d_call: TRBD2
v_call: TRBV6-1
clone_size: few
cdr3_nt: TGTGCCAGCAGTCTTGAGACTAGCGGGAGCTACGAGCAGTACTTC
cdr3_aa: CASSLETSGSYEQYF

j_call: TRBJ1-2
d_call: TRBD1
v_call: TRBV4-1
clone_size: many
cdr3_nt: TGCGCCAGCAGCCGAGTTACAGGGGCTCTGTATGGCTACACCTTC
cdr3_aa: CASSRVTGALYGYTF

j_call: TRBJ2-4
d_call: TRBD2
v_call: TRBV3-1
clone_size: -
cdr3_nt: TGTGCCAGCAGCCAAGATGGGCGGGGACTAGCGGGAAACATTCAGTACTTC
cdr3_aa: CASSQDGRGLAGNIQYF

j_call: TRBJ1-5
d_call: TRBD1
v_call: TRBV2
clone_size: many
cdr3_nt: TGTGCCAGCAGGGACAGGGCAAATCAGCCCCAGCATTTT
cdr3_aa: CASRDRANQPQHF

j_call: TRBJ2-2
d_call: TRBD1
v_call: TRBV7-2
clone_size: once
cdr3_nt: TGTGCCAGCAGCCAGCGACAGGGGCGTACCACCGGGGAGCTGTTTTTT
cdr3_aa: CASSQRQGRTTGELFF

j_call: TRBJ1-1
d_call: -
v_call: TRBV12-3/TRBV12-4
clone_size: many
cdr3_nt: TGTGCCAGCACCCCTCTGGGGGAAGAGGCTGAAGCTTTCTTT
cdr3_aa: CASTPLGEEAEAFF

j_call: TRBJ2-3
d_call: -
v_call: TRBV7-3
clone_size: many
cdr3_nt: TGTGCCAGCAGCTTATCTTTTATTAGCACAGATACGCAGTATTTT
cdr3_aa: CASSLSFISTDTQYF

j_call: TRBJ2-2
d_call: -
v_call: TRBV5-1
clone_size: -
cdr3_nt: TGCGCCAGCAGGTACCCGACAGGGAGGTCTTCGGGCACCGGGGAGCTGTTTTTT
cdr3_aa: CASRYPTGRSSGTGELFF

j_call: TRBJ2-7
d_call: TRBD2
v_call: TRBV28
clone_size: many
cdr3_nt: TGTGCCAGCAGTTTTCGCCTAGCGGGAGTATGGGCAAGGCAGTACTTC
cdr3_aa: CASSFRLAGVWARQYF

j_call: TRBJ2-7
d_call: TRBD2
v_call: TRBV11-3
clone_size: many
cdr3_nt: TGTGCCAGCACCCTCGGGCGCGGGAGGGCCGGTTCCGAGCAGTACTTC
cdr3_aa: CASTLGRGRAGSEQYF

j_call: TRBJ2-2
d_call: -
v_call: TRBV27
clone_size: many
cdr3_nt: TGTGCCAGCAGTTTGTCCCCAGGTAGAATGTCGGTCACCGGGGAGCTGTTTTTT
cdr3_aa: CASSLSPGRMSVTGELFF